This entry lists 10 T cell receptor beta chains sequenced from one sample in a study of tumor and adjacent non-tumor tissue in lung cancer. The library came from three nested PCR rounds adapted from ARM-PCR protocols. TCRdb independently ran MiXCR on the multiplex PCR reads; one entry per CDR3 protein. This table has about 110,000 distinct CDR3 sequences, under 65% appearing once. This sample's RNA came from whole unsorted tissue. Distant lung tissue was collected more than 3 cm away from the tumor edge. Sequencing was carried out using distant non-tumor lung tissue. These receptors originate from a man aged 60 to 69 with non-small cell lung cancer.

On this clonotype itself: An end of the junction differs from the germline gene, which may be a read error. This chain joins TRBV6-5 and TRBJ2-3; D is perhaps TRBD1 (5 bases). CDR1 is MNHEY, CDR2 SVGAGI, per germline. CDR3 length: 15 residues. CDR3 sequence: CTSNRQTSSTDTRYF. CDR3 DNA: TGTACCAGCAACCGACAGACCTCCTCCACAGATACGCGGTATTTT.

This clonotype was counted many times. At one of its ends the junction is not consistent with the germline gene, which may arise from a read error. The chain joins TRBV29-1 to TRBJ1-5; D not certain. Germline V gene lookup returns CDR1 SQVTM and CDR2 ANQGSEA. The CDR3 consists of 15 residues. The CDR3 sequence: CSVGWDTNSSQPQHF. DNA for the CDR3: TGCAGCGTTGGGTGGGATACCAATAGCAGTCAGCCCCAGCATTTT.

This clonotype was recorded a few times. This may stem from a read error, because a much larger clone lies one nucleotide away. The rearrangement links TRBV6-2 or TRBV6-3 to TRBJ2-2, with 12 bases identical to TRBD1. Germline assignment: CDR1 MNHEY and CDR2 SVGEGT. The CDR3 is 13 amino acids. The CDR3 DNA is TGTGCCAGCAGGGGACAGGGGGCCGGGGAGCCGTTTTTT. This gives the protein CASRGQGAGEPFF.

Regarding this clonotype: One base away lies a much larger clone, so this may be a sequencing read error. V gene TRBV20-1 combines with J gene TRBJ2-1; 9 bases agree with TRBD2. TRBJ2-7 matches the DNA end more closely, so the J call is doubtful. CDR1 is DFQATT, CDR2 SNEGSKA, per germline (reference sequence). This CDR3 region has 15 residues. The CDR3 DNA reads TGCAGTGCTAACCCGACTAGCGGAACTTACAATGAGCAGTACTTC. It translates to CSANPTSGTYNEQYF.

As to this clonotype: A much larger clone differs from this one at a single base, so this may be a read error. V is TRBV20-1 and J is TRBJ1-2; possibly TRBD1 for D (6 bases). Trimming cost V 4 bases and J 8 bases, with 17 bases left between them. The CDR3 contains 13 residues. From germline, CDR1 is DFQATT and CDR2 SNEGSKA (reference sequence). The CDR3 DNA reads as TGCAGTGCTACTACAGACAGGTGTGGAGGCTACACCTTC. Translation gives CSATTDRCGGYTF.

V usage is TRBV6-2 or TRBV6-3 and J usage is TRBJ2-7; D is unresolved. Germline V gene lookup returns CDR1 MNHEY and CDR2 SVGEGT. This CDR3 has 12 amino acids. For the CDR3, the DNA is TGTGTCAACAGTTACTTCCCGGACGAGCAGTACTTC. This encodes CVNSYFPDEQYF.

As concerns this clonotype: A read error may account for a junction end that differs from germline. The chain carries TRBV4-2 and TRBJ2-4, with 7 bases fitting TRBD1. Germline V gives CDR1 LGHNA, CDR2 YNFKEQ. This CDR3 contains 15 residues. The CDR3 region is CVSSQDGGRGNIQYF. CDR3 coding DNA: TGTGTCAGCAGCCAAGATGGTGGCAGGGGGAACATTCAATACTTC.

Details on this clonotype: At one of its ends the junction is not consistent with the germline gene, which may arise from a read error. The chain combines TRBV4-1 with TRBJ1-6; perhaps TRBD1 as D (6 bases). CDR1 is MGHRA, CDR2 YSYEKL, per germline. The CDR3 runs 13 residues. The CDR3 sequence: CAGSQEGHSSLHF. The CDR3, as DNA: TGCGCCGGCAGCCAAGAGGGACATTCATCCCTCCACTTT.

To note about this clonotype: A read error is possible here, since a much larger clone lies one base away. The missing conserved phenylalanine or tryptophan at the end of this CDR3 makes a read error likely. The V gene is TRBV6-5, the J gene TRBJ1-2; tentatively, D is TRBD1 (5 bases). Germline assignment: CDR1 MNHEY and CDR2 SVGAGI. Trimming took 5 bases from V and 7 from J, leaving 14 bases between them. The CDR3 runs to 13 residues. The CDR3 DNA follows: TGTGCCAGCAGTCTCCATGGTGGGGCTGGCTACACCCTC. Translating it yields CASSLHGGAGYTL.

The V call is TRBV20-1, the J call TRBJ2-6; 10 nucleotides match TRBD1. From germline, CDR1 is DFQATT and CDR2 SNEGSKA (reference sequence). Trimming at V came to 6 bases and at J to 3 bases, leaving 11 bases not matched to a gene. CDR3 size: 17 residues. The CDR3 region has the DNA TGCAGTGCCCGGGGACAGGGGCCCAGGAGTGGGGCCAACGTCCTGACTTTC. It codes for CSARGQGPRSGANVLTF.